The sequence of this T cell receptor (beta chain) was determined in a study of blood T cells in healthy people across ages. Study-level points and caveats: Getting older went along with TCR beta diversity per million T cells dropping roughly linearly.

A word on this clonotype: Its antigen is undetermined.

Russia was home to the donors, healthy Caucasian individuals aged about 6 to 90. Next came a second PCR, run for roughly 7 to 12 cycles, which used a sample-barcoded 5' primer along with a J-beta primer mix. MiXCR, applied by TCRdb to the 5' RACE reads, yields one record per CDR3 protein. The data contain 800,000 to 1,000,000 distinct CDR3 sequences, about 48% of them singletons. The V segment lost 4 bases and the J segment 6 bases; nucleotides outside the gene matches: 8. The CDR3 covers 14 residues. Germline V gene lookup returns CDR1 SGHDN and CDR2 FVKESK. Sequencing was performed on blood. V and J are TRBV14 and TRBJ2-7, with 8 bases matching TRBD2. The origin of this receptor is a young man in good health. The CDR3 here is CASSRQGLAREQYF. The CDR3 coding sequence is TGTGCCAGCAGCCGACAAGGACTAGCTCGCGAGCAGTACTTC.